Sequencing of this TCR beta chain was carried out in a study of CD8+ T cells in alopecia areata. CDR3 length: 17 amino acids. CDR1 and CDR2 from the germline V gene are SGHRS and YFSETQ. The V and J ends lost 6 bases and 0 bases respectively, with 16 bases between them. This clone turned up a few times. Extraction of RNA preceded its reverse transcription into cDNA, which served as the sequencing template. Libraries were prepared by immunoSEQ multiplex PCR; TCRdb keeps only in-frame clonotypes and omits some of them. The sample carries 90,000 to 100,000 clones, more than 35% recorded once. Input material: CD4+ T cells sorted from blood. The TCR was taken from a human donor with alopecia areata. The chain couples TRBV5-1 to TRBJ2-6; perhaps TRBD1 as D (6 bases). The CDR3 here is CASTQTGTFSGANVLTF. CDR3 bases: TGCGCCAGCACCCAGACAGGAACCTTCTCTGGGGCCAACGTCCTGACTTTC.